One and the same sample provided the 28 T cell receptor beta chains below, sequenced in a study of T-cell memory formation after mild COVID-19. TCRdb re-called the 5' RACE reads with MiXCR, one entry per CDR3 protein. The sample records more than 120,000 distinct CDR3 sequences, 6% to 7% being singletons. The sample was PBMCs or a T cell subset sorted from them (not recorded which). The receptors derive from an adult woman who had mild COVID-19 (a few samples of this study predate the infection). Cell type and time point are not known.

This clonotype appeared many times. The rearrangement joins TRBV5-1 to TRBJ1-1, with 12 positions matching TRBD1. J lost 1 base, V lost 5 bases, and 6 bases had no gene match. The CDR3 runs to 16 residues. CDR1 SGHRS and CDR2 YFSETQ come from the germline V gene. CDR3 nucleotide sequence: TGCGCCAGCAGAATCGGGACAGGGGGCTCGAACACTGAAGCTTTCTTT. Its protein is CASRIGTGGSNTEAFF.

This clonotype was observed many times. The chain carries TRBV4-1 and TRBJ2-3, with a tentative D call TRBD1 (6 bases). CDR1 MGHRA and CDR2 YSYEKL come from the germline V gene. The CDR3 totals 14 residues. V was pared by 5 bases and J by 5 bases, with 14 bases between. The CDR3 loop reads CASSTGSVLDTQYF. CDR3 coding DNA: TGCGCCAGCAGCACAGGGTCAGTTTTAGATACGCAGTATTTT.

This clonotype was seen at least ten times. This chain links TRBV29-1 with TRBJ2-4; D gene ambiguous. CDR1 SQVTM and CDR2 ANQGSEA come from the germline V gene. CDR3 length: 13 amino acids. The V end was cut by 5 bases, the J end by 5 bases, with 13 bases between. The CDR3 bases are TGCAGCGTTACCGGAGAAAGCCAAAACATTCAGTACTTC. This encodes CSVTGESQNIQYF.

In this sample, this clonotype turned up a few times. V usage is TRBV29-1 and J usage is TRBJ2-1; no firm D call. The V gene's germline CDR1 is SQVTM and CDR2 ANQGSEA. V was clipped by 5 bases and J by 4 bases, with 9 bases between them. The CDR3 runs to 12 residues. For the CDR3, the DNA is TGCAGCGTTAAAATGCCGTACAATGAGCAGTTCTTC. Protein: CSVKMPYNEQFF.

This clonotype was counted at least ten times. V is TRBV7-3 and J is TRBJ1-2; the match to TRBD1 covers 7 bases. The CDR3 totals 13 residues. With 5 bases clipped from V and 3 bases from J, the junction kept 3 bases outside the gene matches. CDR1 is SGHTA and CDR2 is FQGTGA in the germline V gene. CDR3 in amino acids: CASSGQVDYGYTF. For the CDR3, the DNA is TGTGCCAGCAGCGGACAGGTGGACTATGGCTACACCTTC. The full variable domain, completed using reference TRBV7-3 and TRBJ1-2, is GAGVSQTPSNKVTEKGKYVELRCDPISGHTALYWYRQSLGQGPEFLIYFQGTGAADDSGLPNDRFFAVRPEGSVSTLKIQRTERGDSAVYLCASSGQVDYGYTFGSGTRLTVV.

This clonotype appeared many times. The chain recombines TRBV5-1 with TRBJ2-3; possible D gene TRBD1, 6 bases. V shed 7 bases and J shed 1 base, with 13 bases lying between them. Germline V gene sequence: CDR1 SGHRS, CDR2 YFSETQ. The CDR3 runs 14 residues. The CDR3 sequence is CASGWAGGTDTQYF. The CDR3 DNA reads TGCGCCAGCGGTTGGGCAGGGGGCACAGATACGCAGTATTTT.

This clonotype appeared many times. The CDR3 sequence is CASSQTFEAFF. CDR3 nucleotide sequence: TGTGCCAGCAGCCAGACATTTGAAGCTTTCTTT. The chain uses TRBV7-9 and TRBJ1-1, with D unresolved. The CDR3 covers 11 residues. Germline V gene sequence: CDR1 SEHNR, CDR2 FQNEAQ (reference sequence). Trimming cost V 5 bases and J 7 bases, with 8 bases left between them.

The table lists this clonotype with many counts. The chain employs TRBV20-1 and TRBJ2-7; D could derive from TRBD1 or TRBD2 (5 bases each). The CDR3 is made up of 16 amino acids. Trimming pared 3 bases from V and 3 bases from J, leaving 21 bases between. Germline loops: CDR1 DFQATT, CDR2 SNEGSKA (reference sequence). Here the CDR3 reads CSASLGGRASGYEQYF. CDR3 nucleotides: TGCAGTGCTAGTCTTGGGGGTAGGGCCAGCGGCTACGAGCAGTACTTC.

Many counts were recorded for this clonotype. V usage is TRBV12-3 or TRBV12-4 and J usage is TRBJ1-4, with a possible D match to TRBD1 (5 bases). Deletions cut 5 bases from V and 8 bases from J, with 12 bases between. This CDR3 comprises 13 residues. CDR3 DNA: TGTGCCAGCAGTAGTCAGGGTGCGGAAAAACTGTTTTTT. Its translation: CASSSQGAEKLFF.

There are a few counts of this clonotype. V usage is TRBV15 and J usage is TRBJ1-3; 9 bases agree with TRBD1. Germline loops: CDR1 LNHNV, CDR2 YYDKDF (reference sequence). Trimming cost V 0 bases and J 2 bases; bases outside gene matches: 11. This CDR3 spans 19 amino acids. The CDR3 DNA is TGTGCCACCAGCAGAGAGATTGTGGCAGGGACAGGGACTGGAAACACCATATATTTT. Translated: CATSREIVAGTGTGNTIYF.

This clonotype was seen a handful of times. J is TRBJ2-5 and V is TRBV4-1, with 7 bases matching TRBD2. The CDR3 totals 15 residues. Trimming took 1 base from V and 4 from J; bases not matched to a gene: 6. The germline gives CDR1 MGHRA, CDR2 YSYEKL. As DNA, the CDR3 is TGCGCCAGCAGCCAAGGGAACGGGGGGATAGAGACCCAGTACTTC. Its translation: CASSQGNGGIETQYF.

The sample holds many counts of this clonotype. V usage is TRBV12-3 or TRBV12-4 and J usage is TRBJ2-7; 7 bases map to TRBD2. This CDR3 is 14 amino acids long. V shed 3 bases and J 7 bases; nucleotides not matched to a gene: 9. In nucleotides, the CDR3 is TGTGCCAGCAGTTTCGACCCTTCGCGGGGGGAGCAGTACTTC. Translation: CASSFDPSRGEQYF.

This clonotype has just a few counts. Germline is not matched at one junction end, which may reflect a read error. V gene TRBV20-1 combines with J gene TRBJ2-1; D uncertain. From germline, CDR1 is DFQATT and CDR2 SNEGSKA (reference sequence). The CDR3 totals 15 residues. The CDR3 loop reads CSAGDPGLGYNEQFF. The CDR3 region has the DNA TGCAGTGCTGGAGATCCGGGCTTGGGGTACAATGAGCAGTTCTTC.

The chain combines TRBV7-9 with TRBJ2-7, with TRBD2 matching over 7 bases. Germline CDR1 reads SEHNR; CDR2 reads FQNEAQ (reference sequence). The V gene end was trimmed by 3 bases and the J gene end by 1 base; junction bases not matched to a gene: 9. The CDR3 sequence is 16 residues long. The CDR3: CASSFLRGRGSYEQYF. Written as DNA, the CDR3 is TGTGCCAGCAGCTTCTTGCGAGGGCGGGGGTCCTACGAGCAGTACTTC.

This clonotype was seen many times. J is TRBJ2-7 and V is TRBV4-1; TRBD1 matches at 8 bases. J gave up 0 bases and V 1 base, and 11 bases lay outside the gene matches. The CDR3 is 18 residues long. The germline V gene has CDR1 MGHRA and CDR2 YSYEKL. DNA for the CDR3: TGCGCCAGCAGCCAAGGTTTCGGTCGGACAGGGAGCTCCTACGAGCAGTACTTC. The encoded protein is CASSQGFGRTGSSYEQYF.

The rearrangement links TRBV5-1 to TRBJ2-3; 8 bases are shared with TRBD2. Germline CDR1 is SGHRS and CDR2 is YFSETQ. The V segment lost 2 bases and the J segment 6 bases; nucleotides outside the gene matches: 8. This CDR3 region has 15 residues. CDR3 protein: CASSFVRGGSDTQYF. In DNA form, the CDR3 reads TGCGCCAGCAGCTTCGTCCGCGGGGGGAGCGATACGCAGTATTTT.

The genes are TRBV12-3 or TRBV12-4 and TRBJ2-5; a possible D gene is TRBD2 (6 bases). The CDR3 covers 16 residues. Trimming took off 4 bases at V and 4 bases at J, with 19 bases between the two ends. Written as DNA, the CDR3 is TGTGCCAGCAGTTCCATTCCGGGACTCGAGCCAGAGACCCAGTACTTC. It encodes CASSSIPGLEPETQYF.

This clonotype was seen at least ten times. V gene TRBV7-8 combines with J gene TRBJ1-5; a weak D match, TRBD1 (6 bases). The CDR3 contains 13 residues. Per germline, CDR1 SGHVS and CDR2 FQNEAQ. Trimming removed 1 base from V and 7 bases from J, with 8 bases in between. CDR3 region: CASSLEGGQPQHF. CDR3 nucleotides: TGTGCCAGCAGCTTAGAGGGGGGACAGCCCCAGCATTTT.

This clonotype was recorded a few times. The chain uses TRBV5-1 and TRBJ1-2; D uncertain. With 7 bases removed from V and 4 bases from J, the gap between germline ends came to 14 bases. The CDR3 runs to 13 residues. CDR1 and CDR2 from the germline V gene are SGHRS and YFSETQ. The CDR3 region is CASRNSAAYGYTF. For the CDR3, the DNA is TGCGCCAGCCGTAACAGCGCCGCCTATGGCTACACCTTC.

The sample holds many counts of this clonotype. The rearrangement links TRBV12-3 or TRBV12-4 to TRBJ2-2, with 7 bases that match TRBD2. Trimming cost V 8 bases and J 5 bases; bases outside gene matches: 11. This CDR3 contains 15 residues. This CDR3 reads CASRPSGGITGELFF. DNA of the CDR3: TGTGCCAGCCGACCTAGCGGCGGGATTACCGGGGAGCTGTTTTTT.

This clonotype has a count of ten or more. The V gene is TRBV5-1, the J gene TRBJ1-1; TRBD1 is a possible D gene (5 bases). The V end was cut by 1 base, the J end by 1 base, with 8 bases between. The germline gives CDR1 SGHRS, CDR2 YFSETQ. This CDR3 contains 14 residues. The CDR3 coding sequence is TGCGCCAGCAGCTTGCAGGGTTGGAACACTGAAGCTTTCTTT. It translates to CASSLQGWNTEAFF.

This clonotype was counted ten times or more. The chain couples TRBV7-2 to TRBJ2-1, with D possibly TRBD1 on 6 matching bases. Looked up from germline, CDR1 is SGHTA and CDR2 is FQGNSA. The V end was cut by 5 bases, the J end by 2 bases, with 13 bases between. The CDR3 is 15 amino acids. CDR3 region: CASSPVGAPYNEQFF. CDR3 nucleotide sequence: TGTGCCAGCAGCCCCGTGGGGGCGCCCTACAATGAGCAGTTCTTC.

This clonotype was observed at least ten times. The chain has TRBV12-3 or TRBV12-4 and TRBJ2-7; 7 bases fit TRBD1. The CDR3 length is 14 residues. Losses at the gene ends were 5 bases for V and 5 bases for J; bases not matched to a gene: 9. CDR3 protein: CASSLDRARNEQYF. CDR3 coding DNA: TGTGCCAGCAGTCTAGACAGGGCCCGAAACGAGCAGTACTTC.

This clonotype was counted only a few times. V usage is TRBV12-3 or TRBV12-4 and J usage is TRBJ2-5; D might be TRBD1 (5 bases). The CDR3 covers 14 residues. V was clipped by 2 bases and J by 2 bases, with 9 bases between them. The CDR3 region has the DNA TGTGCCAGCAGTTTAACAGGCCCTCAAGAGACCCAGTACTTC. It specifies CASSLTGPQETQYF.

This clonotype showed up just a few times. V and J are TRBV2 and TRBJ2-3, with 7 nucleotides matching TRBD2. CDR1 and CDR2 from the germline V gene are SNHLY and FYNNEI. The ends lost 4 bases at V and 3 bases at J; junction bases unmatched: 7. The CDR3 has 15 residues. Here the CDR3 DNA reads TGTGCCAGCAGTGTGGGGGGGAGCGGGACAGATACGCAGTATTTT. This gives the protein CASSVGGSGTDTQYF.

This clonotype has a count of ten or more. The chain uses TRBV7-9 and TRBJ2-1; TRBD2 matches at 7 bases. The CDR3 covers 13 residues. CDR1 SEHNR and CDR2 FQNEAQ come from the germline V gene (reference sequence). The J segment lost 10 bases and the V segment lost 0 bases, leaving 3 bases of the junction unmatched. CDR3 loop: CASSLAGTMEQFF. Here the CDR3 DNA reads TGTGCCAGCAGCTTAGCCGGGACTATGGAGCAGTTCTTC. Using reference TRBV7-9 and TRBJ2-1 for the parts outside the CDR3, the full variable domain is DTGVSQNPRHKITKRGQNVTFRCDPISEHNRLYWYRQTLGQGPEFLTYFQNEAQLEKSRLLSDRFSAERPKGSFSTLEIQRTEQGDSAMYLCASSLAGTMEQFFGPGTRLTVL.

This clonotype was seen ten or more times. This chain connects TRBV5-6 to TRBJ2-7, with D possibly TRBD1 on 5 matching bases. Germline loops: CDR1 SGHDT, CDR2 YYEEEE. Trimming took 2 bases from V and 3 from J, leaving 12 bases between them. The CDR3 loop spans 14 amino acids. Here the CDR3 DNA reads TGTGCCAGCAGCTTTGGGGCAGGGATCTACGAGCAGTACTTC. Translation gives CASSFGAGIYEQYF.

This clonotype was detected a few times. V gene TRBV7-2 combines with J gene TRBJ2-5; TRBD1 agrees at 7 bases. Germline V lookup: CDR1 SGHTA, CDR2 FQGNSA. CDR3 length equals 14 residues. The V gene end was trimmed by 3 bases and the J gene end by 4 bases; junction bases not matched to a gene: 5. The CDR3 is CASSFSTGRETQYF. CDR3 DNA sequence: TGTGCCAGCAGCTTCTCGACAGGGAGAGAGACCCAGTACTTC.